This T cell receptor (beta chain) was captured in a study of T cell repertoires in aging, cancer and after chemotherapy. Study context: About 10 million TCR reads made up the full dataset. The study's findings and limits: Compared with age-matched healthy donors, untreated hematological or solid cancer patients showed higher blood TCR clonality. Loss of evenness, beyond lost richness, contributed to age-related TCR diversity decline in cancer patients. Immunological memory after chemotherapy cannot be judged from the repertoire data.

The template was genomic DNA from peripheral blood, not RNA. The germline V gene has CDR1 SGHRS and CDR2 YFSETQ. Trimming removed 4 bases at V and 10 bases at J, with 15 bases between. This CDR3 has 13 residues. Concerning this clonotype itself: As yet, its antigen is unknown.

TRB rearrangements spanning V, D and J were amplified using mixed TRB-A/B primers. TCRdb called the multiplex PCR reads again in MiXCR, with one record for every CDR3 protein. The sample contains some 9,000 distinct CDR3 sequences, over 50% of which appear only once. This clonotype was obtained from a human donor in good health. The sample taken for sequencing was blood. This chain links TRBV5-1 with TRBJ2-1, with TRBD2 as a possible D gene (6 bases). The CDR3 DNA reads as TGCGCCAGCAGCAATTCAGCGCTAGCGGAGCAGTTCTTC. This translates into CASSNSALAEQFF.